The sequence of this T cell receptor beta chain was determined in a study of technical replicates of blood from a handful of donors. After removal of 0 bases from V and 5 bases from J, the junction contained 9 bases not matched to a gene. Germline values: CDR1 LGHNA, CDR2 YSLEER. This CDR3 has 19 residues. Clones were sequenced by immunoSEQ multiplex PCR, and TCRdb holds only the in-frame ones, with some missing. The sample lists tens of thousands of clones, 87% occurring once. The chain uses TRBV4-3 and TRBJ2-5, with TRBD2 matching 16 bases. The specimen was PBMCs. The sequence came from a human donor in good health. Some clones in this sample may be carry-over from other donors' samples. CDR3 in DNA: TGCGCCAGCAGCCAAGATCTGAAGGGGACTAGCGGGAGGGACGAGACCCAGTACTTC. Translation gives CASSQDLKGTSGRDETQYF.